The following is a TCR beta chain sequence with its context. This entry is derived from a study of T cells expressing NK-cell markers. This CDR3 region has 16 residues. Germline V CDR1 and CDR2: SGHNT, YYREEE (reference sequence). TCRdb reprocessed the 5' RACE reads, keeping one entry per CDR3 protein, no DNA. Here the sample table reports under 200,000 distinct CDR3 sequences. The sequence derives from a woman between 18 and 70 years old in good health. The chain recombines TRBV5-4 with TRBJ2-4; TCRdb proposes TRBD2, but this gene call is untestable without DNA. Sample: blood T cells: a sorted CD56 or NKG2C T cell subset, CD4+ or CD8+ T cells, or bulk PBMC T cells (not recorded which). The CDR3 region is CASSRTGTSGKNIQYF.